The source of this T cell receptor beta chain is a study of control samples from healthy donors and cancer patients (dated by TCRdb to 2018 to 2020). CDR1 and CDR2 are read off the germline V gene as KGHDR and SFDVKD. V and J are truncated by 4 bases and 2 bases respectively, leaving an intervening sequence of 11 bases. From its cysteine to its phenylalanine, the CDR3 spans 14 amino acids. Left in the record is the CDR3 DNA by itself, 42 bases read in frame from the first base. Worth noting for this clone: The antigen it recognizes is unknown. No qualities accompany the bases; no much larger clone lies one base away.

Library preparation was by the immunoSEQ multiplex PCR assay. The clones in this table, taken by TCRdb from immuneACCESS, are in-frame only. Not every clone is retained; where verified, under half of the shortfall comes from an unresolved V gene, and the cause of the rest is unknown. Counted in this sample were a few hundred thousand clones; 75% to 95% of them appeared once. The ten largest account for just under 6.5% of the sample. This sequence originates from a middle-aged man with head and neck cancer. The chain couples TRBV24-1 to TRBJ2-7; the D call could be TRBD1 or TRBD2, with each sharing 5 bases. Sequencing used PBMCs. The CDR3 in this case is CATSDPGRPYEQYF. DNA sequence: TGTGCCACCAGTGACCCGGGACGCCCCTACGAGCAGTACTTC.